A selection of T cell receptor beta chains follows, all from one sample in a study of blood T cell repertoires in COVID-19. Measured with immunoSEQ multiplex PCR; TCRdb has only the in-frame clones, and not every one. The sample carries 210,000 or so clones, approximately 84% recorded once. The sequenced sample consisted of peripheral blood. Source of these receptors: a woman older than 75 with COVID-19, enrolled during active disease. CDR3s include the opening cysteine and the closing phenylalanine or tryptophan. Fields, in order: J gene, CDR3 length, clone size, V gene, D gene, CDR3 DNA, CDR3 protein. D genes are given only for firm matches. Not every row has a clone size; where given, it reads once, few, many or a size class.

j_gene: TRBJ2-3; len: 16; abundance: NA; v_gene: TRBV7-3; d_gene: NA; CDR3nt: TGTGCCAGCAGCTTACGAGCCCTAGCGCTCACAGATACGCAGTATTTT; CDR3aa: CASSLRALALTDTQYF
j_gene: TRBJ1-2; len: 16; abundance: NA; v_gene: TRBV10-3; d_gene: NA; CDR3nt: TGTGGCACCACCCCCCGACAGAGACGATTGAACTATGGCTACACCTTC; CDR3aa: CGTTPRQRRLNYGYTF
j_gene: TRBJ1-1; len: 15; abundance: few; v_gene: TRBV2; d_gene: NA; CDR3nt: TGTGCCAGCACCAGTCAGGGGAGGGGAAGCACTGAAGCTTTCTTT; CDR3aa: CASTSQGRGSTEAFF
j_gene: TRBJ2-1; len: 17; abundance: NA; v_gene: TRBV28; d_gene: TRBD2; CDR3nt: TGTGCCACCGGACTAGCGGGAGTCCTGGGCTCCTACAATGAGCAGTTCTTC; CDR3aa: CATGLAGVLGSYNEQFF
j_gene: TRBJ2-1; len: 14; abundance: NA; v_gene: TRBV29-1; d_gene: NA; CDR3nt: TGCAGCGTCTCGGGACTCCGCGTCTACAATGAGCAGTTCTTC; CDR3aa: CSVSGLRVYNEQFF
j_gene: TRBJ1-1; len: 12; abundance: NA; v_gene: TRBV19; d_gene: TRBD1; CDR3nt: TGTGCCAGTAGTAGCGACAGGGGTGAAGCTTTCTTT; CDR3aa: CASSSDRGEAFF
j_gene: TRBJ2-2; len: 15; abundance: few; v_gene: TRBV12-5; d_gene: TRBD1; CDR3nt: TGTGCTAGTGGTTCGGACAGGGGGGGCACCGGGGAGCTGTTTTTT; CDR3aa: CASGSDRGGTGELFF
j_gene: TRBJ1-1; len: 13; abundance: NA; v_gene: TRBV25-1; d_gene: NA; CDR3nt: TGTGCCAGCAGTGAACCCTCAGGGGACCGAGCTTTCTTT; CDR3aa: CASSEPSGDRAFF
j_gene: TRBJ1-6; len: 15; abundance: few; v_gene: TRBV11-2; d_gene: TRBD1; CDR3nt: TGTGCCAGCAGCCACTCGACAGGGATTAATTCACCCCTCCACTTT; CDR3aa: CASSHSTGINSPLHF
j_gene: TRBJ2-2; len: 17; abundance: NA; v_gene: TRBV28; d_gene: TRBD2; CDR3nt: TGTGCCAGCAGGCCTAGGTCCCTAGCGGCGAACACCGGGGAGCTGTTTTTT; CDR3aa: CASRPRSLAANTGELFF
j_gene: TRBJ1-3; len: 15; abundance: NA; v_gene: TRBV11-2; d_gene: NA; CDR3nt: TGTGCCAGCAGCTCCCTGGGGGCGGGTGGAAACACCATATATTTT; CDR3aa: CASSSLGAGGNTIYF
j_gene: TRBJ2-5; len: 15; abundance: NA; v_gene: TRBV12-5; d_gene: TRBD2; CDR3nt: TGTGCTAGTGGTTTAGGGACTAGCGGACAAGAGACCCAGTACTTC; CDR3aa: CASGLGTSGQETQYF
j_gene: TRBJ1-1; len: 13; abundance: few; v_gene: TRBV20-1; d_gene: NA; CDR3nt: TGCAGTGCCAGTCGGGGGGCGAACACTGAAGCTTTCTTT; CDR3aa: CSASRGANTEAFF
j_gene: TRBJ2-7; len: 16; abundance: once; v_gene: TRBV7-9; d_gene: TRBD2; CDR3nt: TGTGCCAGCAGCACCCGACTAGCGGGGGGACCCTACGAGCAGTACTTC; CDR3aa: CASSTRLAGGPYEQYF
j_gene: TRBJ1-2; len: 12; abundance: NA; v_gene: TRBV2; d_gene: NA; CDR3nt: TGTGCCAGCAGCACTGAGAACTATGGCTACACCTTC; CDR3aa: CASSTENYGYTF
j_gene: TRBJ1-1; len: 13; abundance: NA; v_gene: TRBV19; d_gene: NA; CDR3nt: TGTGCCAGTAGGGACGACAGAAACACTGAAGCTTTCTTT; CDR3aa: CASRDDRNTEAFF
j_gene: TRBJ2-1; len: 14; abundance: many; v_gene: TRBV25-1; d_gene: TRBD2; CDR3nt: TGTGCCAGCTCGTCGGGGGGGCCCTACAATGAGCAGTTCTTC; CDR3aa: CASSSGGPYNEQFF
j_gene: TRBJ2-6; len: 17; abundance: NA; v_gene: TRBV5-8; d_gene: NA; CDR3nt: TGTGCCAGCAGCGGAGGGACAGTTCGCTCTGGGGCCAACGTCCTGACTTTC; CDR3aa: CASSGGTVRSGANVLTF
j_gene: TRBJ1-6; len: 14; abundance: NA; v_gene: TRBV5-4; d_gene: NA; CDR3nt: TGTGCCAGCAGCGTCGACAGGAGCAATTCACCCCTCCACTTT; CDR3aa: CASSVDRSNSPLHF
j_gene: TRBJ1-2; len: 12; abundance: NA; v_gene: TRBV28; d_gene: NA; CDR3nt: TGTGCCAGCAGTTCAGGGCTCTATGGCTACACCTTC; CDR3aa: CASSSGLYGYTF